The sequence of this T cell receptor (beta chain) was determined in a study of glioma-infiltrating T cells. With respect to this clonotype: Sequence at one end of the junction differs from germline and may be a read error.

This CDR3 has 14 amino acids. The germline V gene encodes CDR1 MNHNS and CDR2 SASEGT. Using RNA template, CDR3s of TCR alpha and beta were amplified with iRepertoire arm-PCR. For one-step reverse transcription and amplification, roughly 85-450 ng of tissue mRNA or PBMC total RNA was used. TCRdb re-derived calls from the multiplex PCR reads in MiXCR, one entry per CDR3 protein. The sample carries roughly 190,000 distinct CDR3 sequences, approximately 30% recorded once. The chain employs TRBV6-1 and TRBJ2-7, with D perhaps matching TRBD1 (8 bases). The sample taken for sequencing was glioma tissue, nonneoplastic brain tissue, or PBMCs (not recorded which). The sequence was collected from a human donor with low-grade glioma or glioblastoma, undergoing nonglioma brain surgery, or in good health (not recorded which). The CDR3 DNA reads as TGTACCAGCAGTTACAGGGGGGGGGGCGGCGAGCAGTACTTC. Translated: CTSSYRGGGGEQYF.